This TCR beta chain was sequenced during a study of breast tumors, draining lymph nodes, adjacent tissues. Worth noting for this clonotype: A much larger clone lies a single base off, so this may be a read error.

From the multiplex PCR reads, TCRdb called clonotypes with MiXCR, one entry per CDR3 protein. This table holds 85,000 to 130,000 distinct CDR3 sequences, about 30% found once. The lymph nodes were axillary draining lymph nodes from breast cancer patients. Sequencing used axillary lymph node tissue. The sequence was collected from a female donor with breast cancer. Some clones in this sample may be carry-over from other donors' samples.

The DNA for the CDR3 is TGTGCCAGCAGTCCCGATGGGCAAAGCAATCAGCCCCAGCATTTT. This gives the protein CASSPDGQSNQPQHF. This chain connects TRBV6-6 to TRBJ1-5; D gene ambiguous. This CDR3 is 15 amino acids long. Germline V gene sequence: CDR1 MNHNY, CDR2 SVGAGI (reference sequence). V dropped 5 bases and J dropped 1 base, with 12 bases sitting between them.